This passage covers 25 T cell receptor beta chains from one sample sequenced in a study of T cells in tuberculosis. Sequenced by immunoSEQ multiplex PCR; TCRdb stores in-frame clones only, minus some. The top ten clones hold approximately 8.2% of a sample with 25,000 to 35,000 clones, 94% of them seen once. The material sequenced was PBMCs. These receptors were taken from a donor between 10 and 29 years old with latent tuberculosis or without tuberculosis infection.

The chain has TRBV5-1 and TRBJ2-2; D may be TRBD2 (6 bases). The CDR3 spans 18 residues. CDR1 SGHRS and CDR2 YFSETQ come from the germline V gene. The germline V and J ends were trimmed by 0 bases and 0 bases, with 15 bases remaining between them. CDR3 sequence (DNA): TGCGCCAGCAGCTTGGCCGGGGGAGGCCCCCCGAACACCGGGGAGCTGTTTTTT. It encodes CASSLAGGGPPNTGELFF.

The chain joins TRBV10-3 to TRBJ2-7; D remains ambiguous. V dropped 0 bases and J dropped 0 bases, with 12 bases sitting between them. Germline V gene lookup returns CDR1 ENHRY and CDR2 SYGVKD. The CDR3 loop spans 16 amino acids. The CDR3 region is CAISESVVRNSYEQYF. The CDR3 coding sequence is TGTGCCATCAGTGAGTCGGTAGTCAGGAACTCCTACGAGCAGTACTTC.

The rearrangement links TRBV6-1 to TRBJ1-5; weak D call: TRBD1 (6 bases). CDR3 size: 15 residues. Germline lookup yields CDR1 MNHNS and CDR2 SASEGT. Trimming stripped 7 bases from V and 4 bases from J, with 17 bases between. CDR3 nucleotide sequence: TGTGCCAGCACGAGAGGGGGAGAATGGAATCAGCCCCAGCATTTT. Translated, it gives CASTRGGEWNQPQHF.

The chain employs TRBV7-9 and TRBJ1-2, with TRBD1 identical over 7 bases. Trimming cost V 3 bases and J 6 bases; bases outside gene matches: 10. This CDR3 comprises 15 residues. The V gene's germline CDR1 is SEHNR and CDR2 FQNEAQ (reference sequence). CDR3 sequence (DNA): TGTGCCAGCAGCTTTGGGACAGAAAGGGTAAATGGCTACACCTTC. Translating it yields CASSFGTERVNGYTF.

The chain recombines TRBV5-1 with TRBJ2-2, with D unresolved. V gave up 4 bases and J gave up 3 bases, with 13 bases separating them. The CDR3 runs 15 residues. From germline, CDR1 is SGHRS and CDR2 YFSETQ. As DNA, the CDR3 is TGCGCCAGCAGCCCGGGTCGTATCGACACCGGGGAGCTGTTTTTT. This sequence encodes CASSPGRIDTGELFF.

The gene calls are TRBV19 and TRBJ1-1; 9 nucleotides line up with TRBD1. Looked up from germline, CDR1 is LNHDA and CDR2 is SQIVND (reference sequence). The CDR3 contains 17 residues. V was clipped by 1 base and J by 10 bases; unmatched bases: 16. CDR3 loop: CASSIGGAGTGHPGAFF. The DNA of the CDR3 is TGTGCCAGTAGTATAGGAGGAGCCGGGACAGGGCATCCTGGAGCTTTCTTT.

This chain joins TRBV29-1 and TRBJ1-2; tentative D call: TRBD1 (5 bases). CDR1 SQVTM and CDR2 ANQGSEA come from the germline V gene. This CDR3 comprises 14 residues. V was pared by 0 bases and J by 1 base, with 9 bases between. CDR3 in amino acids: CSVEEGQINYGYTF. In nucleotides, the CDR3 is TGCAGCGTTGAAGAGGGGCAGATTAACTATGGCTACACCTTC.

The V gene is TRBV4-1, the J gene TRBJ2-3, with 7 bases lining up with TRBD2. V lost 0 bases and J lost 7; bases outside the gene matches: 19. Per the germline V gene, CDR1 is MGHRA and CDR2 is YSYEKL. CDR3 length equals 19 residues. CDR3 in amino acids: CASSQDELRPSGGVNTQYF. For the CDR3, the DNA is TGCGCCAGCAGCCAAGATGAGCTGCGACCTAGCGGTGGAGTAAATACGCAGTATTTT.

The chain carries TRBV5-1 and TRBJ1-2, with D uncertain. The CDR3 loop spans 15 amino acids. Trimming stripped 4 bases from V and 2 bases from J, with 15 bases between. CDR1 SGHRS and CDR2 YFSETQ come from the germline V gene. For the CDR3, the DNA is TGCGCCAGCAGCGCAGGCCCGACGGAAAACTATGGCTACACCTTC. The encoded protein is CASSAGPTENYGYTF.

The genes are TRBV9 and TRBJ2-1, with TRBD2 matching 9 bases. The CDR3 is made up of 15 amino acids. From germline, CDR1 is SGDLS and CDR2 YYNGEE. V shed 2 bases, J shed 6 bases, and the junction held 6 bases outside the gene matches. CDR3 region: CASSVASGVPNEQFF. The CDR3 region has the DNA TGTGCCAGCAGCGTTGCTAGCGGGGTCCCCAATGAGCAGTTCTTC.

The genes are TRBV30 and TRBJ2-1, with TRBD1 identical over 9 bases. The length of the CDR3 is 15 residues. Germline V gives CDR1 GTSNPN, CDR2 SVGIG (reference sequence). Trimming cost V 4 bases and J 5 bases; bases outside gene matches: 9. Here the CDR3 reads CAWTSDRGPNNEQFF. In DNA form, the CDR3 reads TGTGCCTGGACCTCGGACAGGGGCCCTAACAATGAGCAGTTCTTC.

V and J are TRBV15 and TRBJ2-7; a possible D gene is TRBD2 (5 bases). The CDR3 consists of 16 residues. Germline CDR1 is LNHNV and CDR2 is YYDKDF (reference sequence). Trimming took 0 bases from V and 12 from J, leaving 24 bases between them. The CDR3 DNA sequence: TGTGCCACCAGCAGAGATATCCCGGCTAGCTCCCCGACGTGGTACTTC. Its translation: CATSRDIPASSPTWYF. Together with reference TRBV15 and TRBJ2-7, the CDR3 gives the full variable domain: DAMVIQNPRYQVTQFGKPVTLSCSQTLNHNVMYWYQQKSSQAPKLLFHYYDKDFNNEADTPDNFQSRRPNTSFCFLDIRSPGLGDTAMYLCATSRDIPASSPTWYFGPGTRLTVT.

The chain has TRBV4-1 and TRBJ1-1; D is ambiguous. The CDR3 is 15 residues long. Germline V lookup: CDR1 MGHRA, CDR2 YSYEKL. Trimming stripped 4 bases from V and 13 bases from J, with 25 bases between. The CDR3 DNA reads as TGCGCCAGCAGCCTTACGAACCAGGCGTCCCAGCTGAGTTTCTTT. Protein product: CASSLTNQASQLSFF.

The chain carries TRBV5-6 and TRBJ2-3; D is unresolved. V lost 0 bases and J lost 4, with 9 bases in between. The CDR3 totals 14 residues. Looked up from germline, CDR1 is SGHDT and CDR2 is YYEEEE. CDR3 sequence reads: CASSLGAVPDTQYF. DNA for the CDR3: TGTGCCAGCAGCTTGGGGGCAGTTCCAGATACGCAGTATTTT.

This chain links TRBV5-4 with TRBJ2-1; 12 bases agree with TRBD2. The germline V gene has CDR1 SGHNT and CDR2 YYREEE (reference sequence). After removal of 3 bases from V and 3 bases from J, the junction contained 1 base not matched to a gene. The CDR3 is 15 residues long. CDR3 sequence (DNA): TGTGCCAGCAGCTCGACTAGCGGGAGCTACAATGAGCAGTTCTTC. Its translation: CASSSTSGSYNEQFF.

The rearrangement joins TRBV10-3 to TRBJ1-4; D is possibly TRBD1 (6 bases). The CDR3 covers 15 residues. V was pared by 2 bases and J by 10 bases, with 17 bases between. Germline V gene data show CDR1 as ENHRY and CDR2 as SYGVKD. The CDR3 protein is CAISEPTGELAKLFF. The DNA for the CDR3 is TGTGCCATCAGTGAGCCGACAGGAGAATTGGCAAAACTGTTTTTT.

The chain uses TRBV2 and TRBJ1-6, with a possible D match to TRBD1 (6 bases). Germline V CDR1 and CDR2: SNHLY, FYNNEI. V was shortened by 7 bases and J by 7 bases, with 17 bases between the two germline ends. This CDR3 is 15 amino acids long. The chain's CDR3 is CASTPMTGNNSPLHF. The CDR3 nucleotides are TGTGCCAGCACCCCGATGACAGGAAACAATTCACCCCTCCACTTT.

V usage is TRBV29-1 and J usage is TRBJ2-2; D unclear. This CDR3 has 15 amino acids. From germline, CDR1 is SQVTM and CDR2 ANQGSEA. V was pared by 1 base and J by 8 bases, with 17 bases between. The CDR3 nucleotides are TGCAGCGTTGAAGGGAGAGACTCGGGTCCTGGGGAGCTGTTTTTT. Protein: CSVEGRDSGPGELFF.

This sequence joins TRBV9 and TRBJ2-3; TRBD1 agrees at 8 bases. The CDR3 runs 17 residues. After removal of 3 bases from V and 2 bases from J, the junction contained 11 bases not matched to a gene. Germline values: CDR1 SGDLS, CDR2 YYNGEE. In nucleotides, the CDR3 is TGTGCCAGCAGCGCGCTAGGACAGGGTCCGCTCACAGATACGCAGTATTTT. Translating it yields CASSALGQGPLTDTQYF.

V usage is TRBV19 and J usage is TRBJ2-1, with D perhaps TRBD1 (5 bases). Trimming removed 4 bases from V and 7 bases from J, with 26 bases in between. The CDR3 is 18 amino acids. Germline values: CDR1 LNHDA, CDR2 SQIVND (reference sequence). DNA for the CDR3: TGTGCCAGTAGTAACCCACACGCCGCAGGGTCGCCTACAAATGAGCAGTTCTTC. It is translated as CASSNPHAAGSPTNEQFF.

The gene calls are TRBV7-8 and TRBJ1-2; maybe TRBD1 (6 bases). V lost 5 bases to trimming and J lost 7 bases, with 8 bases between them. Germline loops: CDR1 SGHVS, CDR2 FQNEAQ. This CDR3 spans 11 amino acids. DNA for the CDR3: TGTGCCAGCAGCGGGACACTTGGCTACACCTTC. Amino acids: CASSGTLGYTF.

This sequence joins TRBV5-1 and TRBJ2-1; D uncertain. CDR3 size: 13 residues. CDR1 and CDR2 (germline): SGHRS, YFSETQ. Trimming pared 4 bases from V and 8 bases from J, leaving 13 bases between. CDR3 sequence (DNA): TGCGCCAGCAGCCCTAACCTCATTGATGAGCAGTTCTTC. It specifies CASSPNLIDEQFF.

V is TRBV28 and J is TRBJ1-1; tentative D call: TRBD1 (6 bases). The germline CDR1 and CDR2 sequences are MDHEN and SYDVKM. The CDR3 loop spans 15 amino acids. The V gene lost 8 bases and the J gene lost 0 bases, with 16 bases spanning the gap. CDR3 nucleotides: TGTGCCAGCCGGGACACCTACTCCTTGAACACTGAAGCTTTCTTT. Its translation: CASRDTYSLNTEAFF.

The chain carries TRBV19 and TRBJ1-5; tentatively, D is TRBD1 (5 bases). Per germline, CDR1 LNHDA and CDR2 SQIVND (reference sequence). Trimming cost V 10 bases and J 3 bases, with 19 bases left between them. The CDR3 extends over 15 amino acids. The CDR3 bases are TGTGCCACTAAGGGCGGCAGGGCCCTCAATCAGCCCCAGCATTTT. Its protein is CATKGGRALNQPQHF.

This rearrangement joins TRBV27 to TRBJ1-5; D not resolved. The CDR3 is made up of 13 amino acids. With 11 bases removed from V and 3 bases from J, the gap between germline ends came to 14 bases. CDR1 and CDR2 (germline): MNHEY, SMNVEV (reference sequence). CDR3 amino acids: CAAAQYVNQPQHF. In nucleotides, the CDR3 is TGTGCCGCGGCCCAATACGTCAATCAGCCCCAGCATTTT.